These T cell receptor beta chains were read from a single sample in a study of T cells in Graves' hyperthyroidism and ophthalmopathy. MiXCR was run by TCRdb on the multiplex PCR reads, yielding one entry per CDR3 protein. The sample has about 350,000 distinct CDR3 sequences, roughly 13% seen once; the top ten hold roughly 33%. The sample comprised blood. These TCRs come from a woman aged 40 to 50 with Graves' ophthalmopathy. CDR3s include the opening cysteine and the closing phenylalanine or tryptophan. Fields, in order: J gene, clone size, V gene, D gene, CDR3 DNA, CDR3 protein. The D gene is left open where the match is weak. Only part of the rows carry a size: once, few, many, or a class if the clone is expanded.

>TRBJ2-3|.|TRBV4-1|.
TGCGCCAGCAGCCAAAGGCGAGGGATAGGTACAGATACGCAGTATTTT
CASSQRRGIGTDTQYF
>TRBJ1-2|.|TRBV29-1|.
TGCAGCGTTGAAGCCCCGGGGGGTGAGATTCATGGCTACACCTTC
CSVEAPGGEIHGYTF
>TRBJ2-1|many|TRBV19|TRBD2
TGTGCCAGTTCTAGCGGGAGGTTACCTGAGCAGTTCTTC
CASSSGRLPEQFF
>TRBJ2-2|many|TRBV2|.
TGTGCCAGCATCGAGCAGGAATTGGGCGGGGAGCTGTTTTTT
CASIEQELGGELFF
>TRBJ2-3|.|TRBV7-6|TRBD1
TGTGCCAGCAGCTTCGGGACAGGGCACACAGATACGCAGTATTTT
CASSFGTGHTDTQYF
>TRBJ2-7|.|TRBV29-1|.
TGCAGCGTTGTCGGGTTTTCCTACGAGCAGTACTTC
CSVVGFSYEQYF
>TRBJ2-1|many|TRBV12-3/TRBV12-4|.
TGTGCCAGCAGCCGAAACTACAATGAGCAGTTCTTC
CASSRNYNEQFF
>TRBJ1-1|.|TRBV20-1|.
TGCAGCTTAAGGCAGATGAACACTGAAGCTTTCTTT
CSLRQMNTEAFF
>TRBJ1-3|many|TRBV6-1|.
TGTGCCAGCAGTGTAGGGACAAGCTCTGGAAACACCATATATTTT
CASSVGTSSGNTIYF
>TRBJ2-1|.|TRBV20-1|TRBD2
TGCAGTGCTAGAGATCCACTAGCGGGAGCATATGAGCAGTCCTTC
CSARDPLAGAYEQSF
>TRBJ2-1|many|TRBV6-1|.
TGTGCCAGCGAAGCTTACAATGAGCAGTTCTTC
CASEAYNEQFF
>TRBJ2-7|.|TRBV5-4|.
TGTGCCAGCAGCTTGGAAGAGCGGTCCTACGAGCAGTACTTC
CASSLEERSYEQYF
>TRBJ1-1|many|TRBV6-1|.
TGTGCCAGCAGTGGAGGGCTCGGGAACACTGAAGCTTTCTTT
CASSGGLGNTEAFF
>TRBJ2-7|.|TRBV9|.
TGTGCCAGCAGCGTAGCTGACACCGACCTGTACTTC
CASSVADTDLYF
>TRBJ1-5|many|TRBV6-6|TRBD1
TGTGCCAGCAGTTACGGGACAGGGGATCAGCCCCAGCATTTT
CASSYGTGDQPQHF
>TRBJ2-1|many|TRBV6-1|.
TGTGCCAGCAGTTCTATCGGGGGGCTCTCCTACAATGAGCAGTTCTTC
CASSSIGGLSYNEQFF
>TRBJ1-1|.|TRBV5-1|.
TGCGCCAGCAGCTCTAAAACACAGGCGGGGGCAGCTGAAGCTTTCTTT
CASSSKTQAGAAEAFF
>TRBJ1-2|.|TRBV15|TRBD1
TGTGCCACCAGCAGAGATAGGGTCGACAGGGAAGGTGGCTACACCTTC
CATSRDRVDREGGYTF
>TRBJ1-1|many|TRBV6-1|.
TGTGCCAGCAGTCAAAGCTTCGGCACTGAAGCTTTCTTT
CASSQSFGTEAFF
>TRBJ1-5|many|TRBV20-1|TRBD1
TGCAGTGCCAATGAACAGGGGGCATTTAATCAGCCCCAGCATTTT
CSANEQGAFNQPQHF
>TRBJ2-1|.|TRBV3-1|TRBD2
TGTGCCAGCAGCCGAGTAGCGGGGACCTACAATGAGCAGTTCTTC
CASSRVAGTYNEQFF
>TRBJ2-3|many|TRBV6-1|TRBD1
TGTGCCAGCAGTTCCCCACAGGGGAACACAGATACGCAGTATTTT
CASSSPQGNTDTQYF
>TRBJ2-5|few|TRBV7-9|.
TGTGCCAGCAGCTCAAGCACAGGGATAGAGACCCAGTACTTC
CASSSSTGIETQYF
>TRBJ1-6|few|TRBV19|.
TGTGCCAGTAGTATAGTCGCCCAGGGGAATAATTCACCCCTCCACTTT
CASSIVAQGNNSPLHF
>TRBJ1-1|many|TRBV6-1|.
TGTGCCAGCACGCTCGCTCACCGGGGCGCGACTGAAGCTTTCTTT
CASTLAHRGATEAFF
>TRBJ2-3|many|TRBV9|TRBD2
TGTGCCAGCAGCTCCAGACTAGCGGAGAGCACAGATACGCAGTATTTT
CASSSRLAESTDTQYF
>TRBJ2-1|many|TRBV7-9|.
TGTGCCAGCAGCGCGCGACTAGGCGGTCCAATGGAGCAGTTCTTC
CASSARLGGPMEQFF
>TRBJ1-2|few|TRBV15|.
TGTGCCACCAGCACCGCCCAAGGAGGGCTCGGCTACACCTTC
CATSTAQGGLGYTF
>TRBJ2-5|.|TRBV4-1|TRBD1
TGCGCCAGCAGCCAAATCCGGTGGACAGGCGCCCAATTAGAGACCCAGTACTTC
CASSQIRWTGAQLETQYF
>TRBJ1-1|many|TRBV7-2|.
TGTGCCAGCAGCCGCACAGGGTTCACTGAAGCTTTCTTT
CASSRTGFTEAFF
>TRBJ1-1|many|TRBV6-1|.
TGTGCCAGCAGCTCGGGACGGAGGAACACTGAAGCTTTCTTT
CASSSGRRNTEAFF
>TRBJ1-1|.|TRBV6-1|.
TGTGCCAGCACCAGTCACAGGGTCCCCTTCTTT
CASTSHRVPFF
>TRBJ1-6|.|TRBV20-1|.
TGCAGTGCTAGAGATTTTGGGGGTTCACCCCTCCACTTT
CSARDFGGSPLHF
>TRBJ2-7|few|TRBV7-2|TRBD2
TGTGCCAGCAGCTTGAGATTCGGGACTAGCGGGCCGATCTACTCTTACGAGCAGTACTTC
CASSLRFGTSGPIYSYEQYF
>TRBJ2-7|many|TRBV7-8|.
TGTGCCAGCAGCTTAGAGCACAACGAGCAGTACTTC
CASSLEHNEQYF
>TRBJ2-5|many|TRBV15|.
TGTGCCACCAGCAGAGTTTCAAGCGCCGGGGAGACCCAGTACTTC
CATSRVSSAGETQYF
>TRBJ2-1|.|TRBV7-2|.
TGTGCCAGCCTTGGGCAGATCTCCTACAATGAGCAGTTCTTC
CASLGQISYNEQFF
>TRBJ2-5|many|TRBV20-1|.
TGCAGTGCTCCACCGACAGTGCAAGAGACCCAGTACTTC
CSAPPTVQETQYF
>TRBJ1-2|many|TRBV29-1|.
TGCAGCGTTTCACAGACGACCCACGGCTACACCTTC
CSVSQTTHGYTF
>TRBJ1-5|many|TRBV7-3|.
TGTGCCAGCAGCTTAATCGACAGGTGCTTCGGAGATAGCAATCAGCCCCAGCATTTT
CASSLIDRCFGDSNQPQHF
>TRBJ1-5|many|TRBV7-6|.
TGTGCCAGCAGCTTAACATCGGATCAGCCCCAGCATTTT
CASSLTSDQPQHF
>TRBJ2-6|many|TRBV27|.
TGTGCCAGCAGCCCCCTTTGGGTCGGGATCTCTGGGGCCAACGTCCTGACTTTC
CASSPLWVGISGANVLTF
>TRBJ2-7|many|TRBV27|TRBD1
TGTGCCAGCAGTCATAGGACAGGGGGATCCTACGAGCAGTACTTC
CASSHRTGGSYEQYF
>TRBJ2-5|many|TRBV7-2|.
TGTGCCAGCAGCTTAGACCGGCTTGAATGGACCCAGTACTTC
CASSLDRLEWTQYF
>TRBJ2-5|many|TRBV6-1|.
TGTGCCAGCAGCGTCCTAAGGGGGACCCAGTACTTC
CASSVLRGTQYF
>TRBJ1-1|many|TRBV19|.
TGTGGAACCAGATACGGGGGGAACACTGAAGCTTTCTTT
CGTRYGGNTEAFF
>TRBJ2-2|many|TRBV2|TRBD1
TGTGCCAGCAGGACCGGGACAGCGAACACCGGGGAGCTGTTTTTT
CASRTGTANTGELFF
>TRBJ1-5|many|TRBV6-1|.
TGTGCCAGCAGCCTGATGGGTAGTTGGGGACGGGATAATCAGCCCCAGCATTTT
CASSLMGSWGRDNQPQHF
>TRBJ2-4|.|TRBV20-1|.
TGCAGTGCCGTCGGAGCCGGAAACATTCAGTACTTC
CSAVGAGNIQYF
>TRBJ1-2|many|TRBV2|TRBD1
TGTGCCAGCAGGTCCAGGGGGTCTTATGGCTACACCTTC
CASRSRGSYGYTF
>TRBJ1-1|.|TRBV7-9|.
TGTGCCAGCAGCTTTCCTACCAGCACTGAAGCTTTCTTT
CASSFPTSTEAFF
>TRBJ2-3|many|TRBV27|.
TGTGCCAGCAGTTTATCTTCGGTGGGGTTTGTTACTAGTCAGCACACAGATACGCAGTATTTT
CASSLSSVGFVTSQHTDTQYF
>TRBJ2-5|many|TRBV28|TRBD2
TGTGCCAGCAGTTCCGTTACTAGCGGGAGGCAAGAGACCCAGTACTTC
CASSSVTSGRQETQYF
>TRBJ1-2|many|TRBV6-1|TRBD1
TGTGCCAGCAGTCCCCTGACAGGGGAGGGCTACACCTTC
CASSPLTGEGYTF
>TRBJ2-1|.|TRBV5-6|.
TGTGCCAGCAGCGTGTGGGGTGAGCAGTTCTTC
CASSVWGEQFF
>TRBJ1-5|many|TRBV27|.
TGTGCCAGCAGAGATTACCAGGTGGGCAATCAGCCCCAGCATTTT
CASRDYQVGNQPQHF
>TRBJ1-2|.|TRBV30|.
TGTGCCTGGAGTGCTGGCGACAGGTCCTATGGCTACACCTTC
CAWSAGDRSYGYTF